This is a list of T cell receptor beta chains from one sample in a study of radiotherapy plus CTLA-4 blockade in lung cancer. Method: immunoSEQ multiplex PCR; TCRdb's copy keeps in-frame clones and lacks some. The sample records tens of thousands of clones, around 87% being singletons. Here the sequenced sample was peripheral blood, taken from a patient treated with radiotherapy plus ipilimumab. The receptors here all came from a human donor with non-small cell lung cancer that progressed on radiotherapy plus ipilimumab. Each CDR3 is given with its conserved first and last residue. D genes are given only for firm matches. Some rows have no size entry. The others give once, few or many, or a class for an expanded clone.

TRBV19	TRBJ2-1	TRBD2	few	CASSMGLAGGGSYNEQFF	TGTGCCAGTAGTATGGGACTAGCGGGGGGTGGCTCCTACAATGAGCAGTTCTTC
TRBV28	TRBJ2-1	NA	NA	CASSLSQGNEQFF	TGTGCCAGCAGTTTATCCCAGGGCAATGAGCAGTTCTTC
TRBV6-5	TRBJ1-1	TRBD1	NA	CASSSGQGSSTEAFF	TGTGCCAGCAGTTCAGGACAGGGTTCCTCCACTGAAGCTTTCTTT
TRBV4-2	TRBJ2-1	NA	NA	CASSQVGNGAYNEQFF	TGTGCCAGCAGCCAAGTTGGGAACGGGGCCTACAATGAGCAGTTCTTC
TRBV11-1	TRBJ2-3	TRBD2	NA	CASSHRARLATDTQYF	TGTGCCAGCAGTCATCGCGCTCGACTAGCAACAGATACGCAGTATTTT
TRBV4-2	TRBJ2-2	TRBD2	NA	CASSQAGTSRFTGELFF	TGTGCCAGCAGCCAGGCAGGGACTAGCAGATTCACCGGGGAGCTGTTTTTT
TRBV19	TRBJ2-6	NA	once	CASSISGSGANVLTF	TGTGCCAGTAGTATCTCGGGTTCTGGGGCCAACGTCCTGACTTTC
TRBV19	TRBJ2-7	TRBD1	NA	CASRSPGQGLYEQYF	TGTGCCAGTAGGTCACCGGGACAGGGATTATACGAGCAGTACTTC
TRBV9	TRBJ2-7	TRBD1	NA	CASSVGFGTDYEQYF	TGTGCCAGCAGCGTAGGTTTTGGGACAGACTACGAGCAGTACTTC
TRBV28	TRBJ1-1	NA	NA	CASSTAGGYTEAFF	TGTGCCAGCAGTACCGCTGGGGGTTACACTGAAGCTTTCTTT
TRBV5-4	TRBJ1-1	NA	NA	CASSLMGNTEAFF	TGTGCCAGCAGCTTGATGGGGAACACTGAAGCTTTCTTT
TRBV7-2	TRBJ2-7	TRBD2	NA	CASSSGLAGGEQYF	TGTGCCAGCAGCTCCGGACTAGCGGGGGGTGAGCAGTACTTC
TRBV28	TRBJ1-2	NA	NA	CASTSPAVDVQNYGYTF	TGTGCCAGCACCTCTCCGGCAGTGGACGTTCAAAACTATGGCTACACCTTC
TRBV7-2	TRBJ2-1	TRBD2	NA	CASSFSAGGNNEQFF	TGTGCCAGCAGCTTCTCGGCGGGGGGAAATAATGAGCAGTTCTTC
TRBV28	TRBJ2-7	NA	NA	CASRRVYEQYF	TGTGCCAGCAGGCGTGTCTACGAGCAGTACTTC
TRBV7-9	TRBJ2-5	TRBD1	NA	CASSLGTTGGWETQYF	TGTGCCAGCAGCTTGGGGACGACAGGGGGCTGGGAGACCCAGTACTTC
TRBV30	TRBJ1-4	TRBD1	NA	CAWNLTGGPGNEKLFF	TGTGCCTGGAATTTGACAGGGGGCCCTGGTAATGAAAAACTGTTTTTT
TRBV7-3	TRBJ1-6	TRBD1	NA	CASSSGTVASPLHF	TGTGCCAGCAGCTCGGGGACAGTGGCTTCACCCCTCCACTTT
TRBV7-6	TRBJ1-1	NA	once	CASSLGAPMNTEAFF	TGTGCCAGCAGCTTAGGAGCACCAATGAACACTGAAGCTTTCTTT
TRBV6-7	TRBJ1-4	NA	NA	CASPANEKLFF	TGTGCCAGCCCTGCTAATGAAAAACTGTTTTTT
TRBV7-3	TRBJ1-1	TRBD1	NA	CASSLTRTGGAFF	TGTGCCAGCAGCTTAACCCGGACAGGGGGGGCTTTCTTT
TRBV7-2	TRBJ2-3	NA	NA	CASRADGELSTDTQYF	TGTGCCAGCAGGGCGGACGGCGAACTTAGCACAGATACGCAGTATTTT
TRBV19	TRBJ1-2	TRBD1	NA	CASRRTGPLTEGYTF	TGTGCCAGTAGGAGGACAGGGCCTTTAACGGAAGGCTACACCTTC
TRBV6-5	TRBJ2-7	TRBD2	NA	CASSYMSGRGYEQYF	TGTGCCAGCAGTTATATGTCGGGGAGGGGCTACGAGCAGTACTTC
TRBV11-1	TRBJ2-3	TRBD2	few	CASSLEASGGRSTDTQYF	TGTGCCAGCAGCTTAGAGGCTAGCGGAGGACGTAGCACAGATACGCAGTATTTT
TRBV7-2	TRBJ1-1	NA	once	CASSSMGTVTEAFF	TGTGCCAGCAGCTCCATGGGGACCGTCACTGAAGCTTTCTTT